This T cell receptor beta chain originates from a study of T cell responses to AZD1222 COVID-19 vaccine. General study results and limits: Dominant CD4 TCR responses targeted spike regions 160-218 and 743-854.

To note about this clone: As yet, its antigen is unknown.

V shed 6 bases, J shed 13 bases, and the junction held 13 bases outside the gene matches. The CDR3 sequence is 13 residues long. Germline V gene sequence: CDR1 WSHSY, CDR2 SAAADI. Sequencing was performed with immunoSEQ multiplex PCR; in TCRdb, only in-frame clones are kept and a portion is missing. The profile shows 130,000 to 150,000 clones, around 87% of them singletons. V usage is TRBV10-2 and J usage is TRBJ2-3; 7 nucleotides line up with TRBD2. The sample here was peripheral blood, taken on day 0 of AZD1222 vaccination. The sequence derives from an adult in good health. CDR3 region: CASRREERTREYF. The DNA of the CDR3 is TGCGCCAGCAGGCGAGAGGAAAGGACTAGGGAGTATTTT.